The entry that follows covers one T cell receptor (beta chain) sequence. The read is 3 residues too short to cover the CDR3 end, so that end is filled in from the germline J gene. The data were obtained in a study of T cells in women clearing cervical HPV infection. CDR3 length equals 13 residues. Trimming removed 4 bases at V and 0 bases at J, with 4 bases between. Germline V gene data show CDR1 as MNHNS and CDR2 as SASEGT. Sequencing used immunoSEQ multiplex PCR; TCRdb keeps in-frame clones, though not all of them. This listing includes more than 20,000 clones. Sequencing input: blood buffy coat. J is TRBJ2-4 and V is TRBV6-1; D ambiguous. The source is a woman between 18 and 70 years old with a cervical HPV16 infection that either progressed to CIN3+ or cleared (not recorded which). CDR3: CASSALAKNIQYF. Incomplete CDR3 DNA: TGTGCCAGCAGTGCATTAGCCAAAAACATT.